This TCR beta chain was sequenced during a study of T cells in Graves' hyperthyroidism and ophthalmopathy. About the research overall: Pretreatment peripheral blood was obtained at initial diagnosis. Study-level points and caveats: Blood samples included most of the expanded thyroid clonotypes exceeding 0.001.

This clonotype has a handful of counts. Antigen unknown. The CDR3 runs to 14 residues. Germline values: CDR1 SEHNR, CDR2 FQNEAQ (reference sequence). The ends were cut back, 1 base at V and 3 bases at J, with 9 bases in the middle. Investigators excluded patients with uncontrolled infection, other autoimmune disease, pregnancy or lactation. From RNA transcripts, TCR beta CDR3 regions were amplified. First-round RT-PCR of the TCR CDR3 relied on the HTBI primer set. TCRdb used MiXCR to reprocess the multiplex PCR reads, holding one entry per CDR3 protein. There are about 620,000 distinct CDR3 sequences in the sample; about a sixth occur only once, and 3% to 4.5% lies in the top ten.

The chain couples TRBV7-9 to TRBJ1-2; D possibly corresponds to TRBD1 (5 bases). The sequenced material came from blood. The source is a woman in her thirties with Graves' hyperthyroidism. CDR3 in DNA: TGTGCCAGCAGCTTAGTCTGGGGGGACTATGGCTACACCTTC. Translation: CASSLVWGDYGYTF.